This TCR beta chain was documented in a study of regulatory T cells in long-lasting Graves disease. General study findings and limits: Peripheral blood, not thyroid tissue, was the sole material studied. Persistent Graves' patients showed less TCR diversity than newly diagnosed ones.

CDR3-region Arm-PCR and iRepertoire HTBI primers produced the TCR beta libraries. TCRdb itself ran the multiplex PCR reads through MiXCR, one entry per CDR3 protein. The data contain under 250,000 distinct CDR3 sequences, roughly 18% of them singletons. Time point reported: newly diagnosed GD, antithyroid drugs for less than 3 months. Making the TCR library involved RNA that had been extracted from PBMCs. Of note for this clonotype: Its antigen is undetermined. Germline is not matched at one junction end, which may reflect a read error.

These data also featured in a second study, about T cells in Graves' hyperthyroidism and ophthalmopathy. From that report: Investigators excluded patients with uncontrolled infection, other autoimmune disease, pregnancy or lactation. The HTBI primer set served for first-round RT-PCR of the TCR CDR3.

The receptor's source is a woman between 25 and 40 years old with Graves disease. This material consisted of peripheral blood mononuclear cells (PBMCs), taken at new diagnosis, from a patient treated with antithyroid drugs.

The CDR3 reads CASSFQSNQPRHF. CDR3 coding DNA: TGTGCCAGCAGTTTTCAGAGCAATCAGCCCCGGCATTTT. The J gene is TRBJ1-5, the V gene TRBV27; D is uncertain. CDR1 is MNHEY, CDR2 SMNVEV, per germline (reference sequence). CDR3 length: 13 amino acids.